This T cell receptor beta chain emerged from a study of blood T cell repertoires in COVID-19. Seattle cases were enrolled at active infection and followed longitudinally. CDR3 length: 14 residues. Germline-derived CDR1 and CDR2 are SGHDN and FVKESK. The V end was cut by 4 bases, the J end by 10 bases, with 14 bases between. This table comes from immunoSEQ multiplex PCR, and its TCRdb copy is limited to in-frame clones, with some not included. Here the sample spans approximately 270,000 clones, around 82% being singletons. V gene TRBV14 combines with J gene TRBJ1-6; D gene unclear. The sequenced sample consisted of peripheral blood. The receptor was isolated from a human donor with COVID-19, enrolled during active disease. The donor label of this sample is uncertain. This CDR3 is CASSPTLAGSPLHF. Written as DNA, the CDR3 is TGTGCCAGCAGCCCCACTCTGGCGGGGTCACCCCTCCACTTT.